This T cell receptor (beta chain) stems from a study of a mutant IDH1 vaccine in newly diagnosed glioma. Study as a whole: Patients, over weeks 1, 3, 5, 7, 11, 15, 19 and 23, received a total of eight vaccinations. Beforehand, treatment had been radiotherapy, temozolomide, or both; the majority received both. Patients got their first vaccination 4-6 weeks after radiotherapy alone, or with temozolomide cycles.

Some clones are missing from TCRdb's copy, which holds only in-frame ones; the method was immunoSEQ multiplex PCR. The sample shows over 45,000 clones, about 80% of them seen only once. This clone was recorded only once. Its antigen remains unidentified. At one of its ends the junction is not consistent with the germline gene, which may arise from a read error. The CDR3 runs 15 residues. CDR1 is SSHAT and CDR2 is FNYEAQ in the germline V gene (reference sequence). As to time point: week 5, during vaccination. Vaccination used 300 ug of mutant IDH1 20-mer peptide per dose, with topical imiquimod. The sequence was obtained from a woman between 50 and 59 years old with glioma. The rearrangement uses TRBV7-7 and TRBJ2-2, with 8 bases aligning to TRBD1. The sequences come from PBMCs, collected from a glioma patient whose treatment included an IDH1 peptide vaccine. CDR3 sequence: CASSTGTGNTGELFF. The CDR3 DNA follows: TGTGCTAGCAGCACGGGGACAGGGAACACCGGGGAGCTGTTTTTT.